This T cell receptor (beta chain) was observed in a study of T cell clonotyping in hematopoietic cell transplantation. Concerning this clone itself: Its antigen remains unknown.

Study-wide results and caveats: At the given depth, recipient repertoires were over 95% de novo clonotypes. Broader posttransplant TCR repertoire diversity was predicted by graft donor and pretransplant recipient Inverse Simpson Index values. After transplant, recipient diversity fell while pathologically expanded clonotypes grew through day 180.

Assay used: immunoSEQ multiplex PCR; TCRdb lists only in-frame clones, some missing. Among about 6,400 clones, under 90% were seen once, and the ten largest hold around 8%. This specimen was peripheral blood mononuclear cells, taken 100 days after allogeneic stem cell transplant. The sequence was collected from a male patient in his 40s who had an allogeneic stem cell transplant from an unrelated donor, so the T cells may come from the graft donor. Some clones in this sample may be carry-over from other donors' samples.

The CDR3 protein is CASSYSGVRGTGELFF. The CDR3 DNA sequence: TGTGCCAGCAGTTACTCTGGGGTCAGAGGCACCGGGGAGCTGTTTTTT. The chain uses TRBV6-5 and TRBJ2-2; D ambiguous. Germline CDR1 is MNHEY and CDR2 is SVGAGI. Trimming took off 0 bases at V and 4 bases at J, with 12 bases between the two ends. There are 16 residues in the CDR3.